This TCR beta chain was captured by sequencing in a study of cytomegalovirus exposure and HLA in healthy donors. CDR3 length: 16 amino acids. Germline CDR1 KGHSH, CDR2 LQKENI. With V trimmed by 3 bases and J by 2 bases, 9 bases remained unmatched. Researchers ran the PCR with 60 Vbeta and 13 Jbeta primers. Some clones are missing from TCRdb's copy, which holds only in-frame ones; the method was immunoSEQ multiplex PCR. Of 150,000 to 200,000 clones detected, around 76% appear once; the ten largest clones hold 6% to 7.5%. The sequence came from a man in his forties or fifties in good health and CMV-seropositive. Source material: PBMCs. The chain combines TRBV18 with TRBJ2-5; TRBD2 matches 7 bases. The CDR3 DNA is TGTGCCAGCTCACCTCTGCTGACTAGCTCTCAAGAGACCCAGTACTTC. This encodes CASSPLLTSSQETQYF.